The clone carrying this TCR beta chain has at least ten counts. Antigen: not known. The sample originates from a study of early T cells in non-severe SARS-CoV-2 infection. This CDR3 spans 14 amino acids. Germline-derived CDR1 and CDR2 are SGHTS and YDEGEE. The V gene lost 3 bases and the J gene lost 8 bases, with 17 bases spanning the gap. Separate cDNA molecules each had unique molecular identifiers attached to them. TCRdb re-analysed the 5' RACE reads in MiXCR, keeping a single row per CDR3 protein. Counted here are roughly 83,000 distinct CDR3 sequences, about 10% occurring once; the ten biggest clones make up around 8%. Study findings and constraints: Sequences matched to VDJdb favored anti-spike CD8 responses, while private and CD4 specificities were missed.

The V call is TRBV5-8, the J call TRBJ1-2, with D hard to call. Sequenced here: whole blood, sampled at baseline. The origin of this receptor is an adult who was a healthcare worker with PCR-confirmed SARS-CoV-2 infection or an uninfected control (not recorded which). DNA for the CDR3: TGTGCCAGCAGCTCAGCGGCGGGTACATACGGCTACACCTTC. As protein: CASSSAAGTYGYTF.